This entry features one T cell receptor beta chain sequence. The antigen is not known. These data are taken from a study of CXCR3-negative and CXCR3-positive naive CD8 T cells. Whole-study results and caveats: More hydrophobic TRB CDR3s occurred in CXCR3-positive than in CXCR3-negative naive cells.

The study made its TRB cDNA libraries by 5' RACE, adding UMI labels. With the 5' RACE reads reprocessed, TCRdb shows one record per CDR3 protein and no DNA. The repertoire table contains about 7,700 distinct CDR3 sequences. The germline gives CDR1 MNHEY, CDR2 SMNVEV (reference sequence). This CDR3 has 15 amino acids. The receptor was derived from a human donor in good health. Some clones in this sample may be carry-over from other donors' samples. The chain recombines TRBV27 with TRBJ2-7; TCRdb's D gene call, TRBD2, goes unchecked for lack of DNA. The source material was naive CXCR3+ CD8+ T cells from blood. Subset noted: CD45RO-CCR7+CD27+CD95- naive CD8+ T cells expressing CXCR3 (TNR3+). CDR3 in amino acids: CASSLTGTSVYEQYF.